This T cell receptor beta chain was found in a study of T-cell memory formation after mild COVID-19. This clonotype was recorded a few times. V lost 4 bases and J lost 9; bases outside the gene matches: 5. The CDR3 consists of 14 residues. TCRdb called the 5' RACE reads again in MiXCR, with one record for every CDR3 protein. The sample has approximately 500,000 distinct CDR3 sequences, 20% to 25% seen once. This sequence joins TRBV12-3 or TRBV12-4 and TRBJ1-6; 8 bases agree with TRBD1. The specimen was PBMCs or a T cell subset sorted from them (not recorded which). The source is an adult woman who had mild COVID-19 (a few samples of this study predate the infection). Cell type and time point are not known. The CDR3: CASSSRQGSSPLHF. The CDR3 DNA follows: TGTGCCAGCAGTTCGAGACAGGGGAGTTCACCCCTCCACTTT.